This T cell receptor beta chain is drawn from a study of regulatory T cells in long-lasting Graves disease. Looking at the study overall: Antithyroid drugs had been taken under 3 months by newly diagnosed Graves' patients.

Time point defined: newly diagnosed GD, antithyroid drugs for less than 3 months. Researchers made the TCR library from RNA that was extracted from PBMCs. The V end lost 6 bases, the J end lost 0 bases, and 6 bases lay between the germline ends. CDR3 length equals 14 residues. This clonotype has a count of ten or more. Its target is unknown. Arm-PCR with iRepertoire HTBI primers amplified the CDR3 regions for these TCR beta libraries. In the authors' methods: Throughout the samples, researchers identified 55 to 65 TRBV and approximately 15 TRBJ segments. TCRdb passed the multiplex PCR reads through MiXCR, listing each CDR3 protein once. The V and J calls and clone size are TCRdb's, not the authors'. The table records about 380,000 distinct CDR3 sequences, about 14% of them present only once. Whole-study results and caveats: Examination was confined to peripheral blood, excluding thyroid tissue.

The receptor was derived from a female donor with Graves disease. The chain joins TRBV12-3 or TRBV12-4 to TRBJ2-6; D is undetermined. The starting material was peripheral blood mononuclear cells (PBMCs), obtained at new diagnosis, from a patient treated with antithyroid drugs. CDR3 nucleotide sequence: TGTGCCAGCAGCGTACCCTCTGGGGCCAACGTCCTGACTTTC. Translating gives CASSVPSGANVLTF.